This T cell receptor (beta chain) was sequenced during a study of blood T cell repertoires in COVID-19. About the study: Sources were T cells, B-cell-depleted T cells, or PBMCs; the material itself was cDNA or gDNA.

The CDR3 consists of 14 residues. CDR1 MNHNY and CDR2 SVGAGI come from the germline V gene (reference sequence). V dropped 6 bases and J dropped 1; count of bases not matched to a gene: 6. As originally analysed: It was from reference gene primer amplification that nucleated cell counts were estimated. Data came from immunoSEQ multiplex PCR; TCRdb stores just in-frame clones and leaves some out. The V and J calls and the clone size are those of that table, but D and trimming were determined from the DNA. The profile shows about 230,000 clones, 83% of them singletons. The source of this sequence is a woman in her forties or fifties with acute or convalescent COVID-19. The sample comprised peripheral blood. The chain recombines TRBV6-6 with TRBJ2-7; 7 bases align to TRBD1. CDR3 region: CASSPTGSSYEQYF. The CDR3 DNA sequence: TGTGCCAGCAGCCCGACAGGGAGTTCCTACGAGCAGTACTTC.